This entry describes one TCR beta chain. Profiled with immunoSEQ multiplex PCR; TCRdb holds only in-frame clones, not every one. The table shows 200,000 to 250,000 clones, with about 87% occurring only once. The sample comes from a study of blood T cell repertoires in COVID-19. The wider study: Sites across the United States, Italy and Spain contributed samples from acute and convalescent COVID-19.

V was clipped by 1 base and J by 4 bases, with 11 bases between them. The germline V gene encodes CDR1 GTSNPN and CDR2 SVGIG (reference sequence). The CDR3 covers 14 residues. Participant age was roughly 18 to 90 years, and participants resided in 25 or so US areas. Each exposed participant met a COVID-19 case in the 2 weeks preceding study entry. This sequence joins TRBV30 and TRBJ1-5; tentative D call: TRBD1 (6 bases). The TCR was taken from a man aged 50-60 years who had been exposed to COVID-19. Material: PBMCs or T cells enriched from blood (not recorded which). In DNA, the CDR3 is TGTGCCTGGAGTGCCGGGACAAAAAATCAGCCCCAGCATTTT. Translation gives CAWSAGTKNQPQHF.